This T cell receptor beta chain was profiled in a study of identical twins. This clonotype has at least ten counts. Its antigen is not identified. General observations from the study: Out-of-frame beta chain sequences displayed weaker excess sharing between twins.

TCRdb ran MiXCR on the 5' RACE reads and lists one entry per CDR3 protein. The sample includes 220,000 or so distinct CDR3 sequences, around 7% of them seen just once. V was clipped by 5 bases and J by 0 bases, with 17 bases between them. This CDR3 spans 16 amino acids. The V gene's germline CDR1 is DFQATT and CDR2 SNEGSKA (reference sequence). A further study also used this sample, focusing on yellow fever vaccine responses in identical twins.

The rearrangement uses TRBV20-1 and TRBJ2-1; maybe TRBD2 (5 bases). The origin of this receptor is a woman aged 18-30 years in good health. Sequenced: memory (CD45RO+) T cells sorted from blood. CDR3 residues: CSASFTSGSSYNEQFF. The CDR3 bases are TGCAGTGCTTCTTTTACGAGCGGTAGCTCCTACAATGAGCAGTTCTTC.